Each of the 20 T cell receptor beta chains below was sequenced from the same sample in a study of response to subunit inactivated influenza vaccine. TCRdb re-derived calls from the RT-PCR reads in MiXCR, one entry per CDR3 protein. The sample holds around 850,000 distinct CDR3 sequences, less than 20% seen once. Sample: PBMCs from blood, taken around 5 days after vaccination. Receptor source: a man aged 50 or older who received an inactivated influenza vaccine.

This chain joins TRBV29-1 and TRBJ2-7; 7 bases align to TRBD1. The CDR3 covers 13 residues. CDR1 is SQVTM, CDR2 ANQGSEA, per germline. V was clipped by 5 bases and J by 2 bases; unmatched bases: 6. For the CDR3, the DNA is TGCAGCGTTATCCAGGGACAGCCCTACGAGCAGTACTTC. This translates into CSVIQGQPYEQYF.

The CDR3 is CASSSTNRGQIGNEQFF. CDR3 bases: TGTGCCAGCAGTTCGACTAACAGGGGTCAAATAGGGAATGAGCAGTTCTTC. This rearrangement joins TRBV12-3 or TRBV12-4 to TRBJ2-1, with 7 bases lining up with TRBD1. V trimming: 4 bases; J trimming: 7 bases; junction bases outside the gene matches: 16. There are 17 residues in the CDR3.

The chain is built from TRBV4-1 and TRBJ2-7; 9 bases agree with TRBD2. The junction had 7 bases not matched to a gene; V was cut back by 2 bases and J by 5 bases. Germline V lookup: CDR1 MGHRA, CDR2 YSYEKL. The CDR3 is made up of 15 amino acids. The CDR3 here is CASSQQGGGGDEQYF. The CDR3 DNA reads as TGCGCCAGCAGCCAACAGGGCGGGGGGGGAGACGAGCAGTACTTC.

The table lists this clonotype with a few counts. The V and J genes are TRBV5-1 and TRBJ2-1, with 11 bases matching TRBD2. The CDR3 is 16 residues long. Per the germline V gene, CDR1 is SGHRS and CDR2 is YFSETQ. After removal of 1 base from V and 6 bases from J, the junction contained 6 bases not matched to a gene. CDR3 sequence reads: CASSLLAGGPLNEQFF. The CDR3 DNA reads TGCGCCAGCAGCTTGCTAGCGGGAGGCCCCCTCAATGAGCAGTTCTTC.

This rearrangement joins TRBV30 to TRBJ2-7; D may match TRBD1 or TRBD2 (5 bases each). CDR3 size: 15 residues. V lost 2 bases to trimming and J lost 2 bases, with 16 bases between them. Germline CDR1 GTSNPN, CDR2 SVGIG (reference sequence). This CDR3 is CAWSPGHPRAYEQYF. In DNA form, the CDR3 reads TGTGCCTGGAGTCCTGGACACCCGAGGGCCTACGAGCAGTACTTC.

The chain joins TRBV27 to TRBJ2-1; the D is unclear. V was trimmed by 2 bases and J by 6 bases, leaving 11 bases between them. Per the germline V gene, CDR1 is MNHEY and CDR2 is SMNVEV (reference sequence). The CDR3 is 14 amino acids. CDR3 loop: CASSLSLPVNEQFF. As DNA, the CDR3 is TGTGCCAGCAGTTTAAGTCTTCCGGTCAATGAGCAGTTCTTC.

The chain couples TRBV10-3 to TRBJ2-3; a weak D match, TRBD1 (5 bases). Trimming pared 9 bases from V and 4 bases from J, leaving 23 bases between. The CDR3 contains 16 residues. Germline-derived CDR1 and CDR2 are ENHRY and SYGVKD. This CDR3 is CAIEAGFATLPDTQYF. CDR3 bases: TGTGCCATTGAGGCAGGGTTCGCGACGCTCCCAGATACGCAGTATTTT.

V is TRBV6-1 and J is TRBJ1-6; possibly TRBD1 for D (5 bases). Per germline, CDR1 MNHNS and CDR2 SASEGT. V was shortened by 6 bases and J by 8 bases, with 20 bases between the two germline ends. The CDR3 runs to 16 residues. The CDR3 region is CASSLNGDPSYSPLHF. The CDR3 nucleotides are TGTGCCAGCAGCCTTAACGGGGACCCGTCCTATTCACCCCTCCACTTT.

In this sample, this clonotype turned up once. This rearrangement joins TRBV4-2 to TRBJ2-7, with 7 bases that match TRBD2. This CDR3 contains 16 residues. V was pared by 1 base and J by 6 bases, with 12 bases of the junction left unmatched. Germline CDR1 and CDR2: LGHNA and YNFKEQ. CDR3 DNA: TGTGCCAGCAGCCAAGCCCAATTGGGGGGGGAAGGCGAGCAGTACTTC. It encodes CASSQAQLGGEGEQYF.

This clonotype appeared a few times. This chain uses TRBV5-5 with TRBJ1-6; tentative D call: TRBD1 (6 bases). The V end lost 7 bases, the J end lost 7 bases, and 15 bases lay between the germline ends. The CDR3 sequence is 14 residues long. Germline loops: CDR1 SGHKS, CDR2 YYEKEE (reference sequence). The CDR3 region is CASGLRTGNSPLHF. The CDR3 nucleotides are TGTGCCAGCGGACTCCGAACAGGGAATTCACCCCTCCACTTT.

This clonotype was observed a handful of times. CDR3: CSARDFSGNEKLFF. The CDR3 DNA reads as TGCAGTGCTAGAGATTTTTCAGGGAATGAAAAACTGTTTTTT. J is TRBJ1-4 and V is TRBV20-1; a weak D match, TRBD1 (5 bases). This CDR3 is 14 amino acids long. Germline V gene data show CDR1 as DFQATT and CDR2 as SNEGSKA (reference sequence). V dropped 0 bases and J dropped 5 bases, with 10 bases sitting between them.

This clonotype turned up a few times. Here the CDR3 DNA reads TGTGCCAGCAACTCCTACGCCTACTCACCGAACACTGAAGCTTTCTTT. This encodes CASNSYAYSPNTEAFF. This rearrangement joins TRBV6-1 to TRBJ1-1; D gene unclear. The V end lost 7 bases, the J end lost 1 base, and 19 bases lay between the germline ends. CDR3 size: 16 residues. Germline assignment: CDR1 MNHNS and CDR2 SASEGT.

The rearrangement links TRBV20-1 to TRBJ2-7, with D possibly being TRBD1 or TRBD2 (7 bases each). Germline V CDR1 and CDR2: DFQATT, SNEGSKA (reference sequence). The CDR3 has 18 amino acids. V was clipped by 0 bases and J by 2 bases, with 23 bases between them. CDR3 coding DNA: TGCAGTGCTAGAGATTGGGGGGGTCAGACAGGGCCCACCTACGAGCAGTACTTC. It encodes CSARDWGGQTGPTYEQYF.

This clonotype showed up just a few times. This chain links TRBV4-3 with TRBJ2-4; D remains unclear. The germline gives CDR1 LGHNA, CDR2 YSLEER. The CDR3 spans 17 residues. V dropped 0 bases and J dropped 0 bases, with 12 bases sitting between them. CDR3 sequence (DNA): TGCGCCAGCAGCCAAGATGACGGGTCTGAAGCCAAAAACATTCAGTACTTC. Translation gives CASSQDDGSEAKNIQYF.

This clonotype occurred a few times. The chain combines TRBV20-1 with TRBJ2-5; D remains ambiguous. V shed 3 bases and J shed 4 bases, with 15 bases lying between them. CDR1 DFQATT and CDR2 SNEGSKA come from the germline V gene (reference sequence). The CDR3 is made up of 14 amino acids. CDR3 region: CSASWGSARETQYF. The DNA of the CDR3 is TGCAGTGCTAGTTGGGGATCGGCAAGAGAGACCCAGTACTTC.

The J gene is TRBJ2-7, the V gene TRBV5-1; a possible D gene is TRBD2 (6 bases). With 4 bases removed from V and 4 bases from J, the gap between germline ends came to 18 bases. The CDR3 consists of 15 residues. The germline CDR1 and CDR2 sequences are SGHRS and YFSETQ. The chain's CDR3 is CASSPYGGDGYEQYF. CDR3 sequence (DNA): TGCGCCAGCAGCCCATACGGAGGGGATGGGTACGAGCAGTACTTC. Looking up the rest from reference TRBV5-1 and TRBJ2-7 gives the full variable domain: KAGVTQTPRYLIKTRGQQVTLSCSPISGHRSVSWYQQTPGQGLQFLFEYFSETQRNKGNFPGRFSGRQFSNSRSEMNVSTLELGDSALYLCASSPYGGDGYEQYFGPGTRLTVT.

The CDR3, as DNA: TGTGCCAGCAGCTTAGTACCGGGGCCCACCACATTAAACTATGGCTACACCTTC. It encodes CASSLVPGPTTLNYGYTF. J is TRBJ1-2 and V is TRBV11-2; a weak D match, TRBD1 (5 bases). This CDR3 has 18 amino acids. CDR1 and CDR2 (germline): SGHAT, FQNNGV. The germline V and J ends were trimmed by 1 base and 2 bases, with 20 bases remaining between them.

This clonotype was recorded a few times. The genes are TRBV10-3 and TRBJ1-5, with 7 bases matching TRBD1. The CDR3 spans 13 residues. V lost 9 bases, J lost 3 bases, and 5 bases stayed unmatched. Germline CDR1 and CDR2: ENHRY and SYGVKD. As DNA, the CDR3 is TGTGCCATGGCGACAGGGACCAATCAGCCCCAGCATTTT. Protein sequence: CAMATGTNQPQHF.

In its sample, this clonotype was seen many times. The chain combines TRBV29-1 with TRBJ2-7, with TRBD1 matching over 7 bases. The CDR3 has 14 amino acids. Germline CDR1 SQVTM, CDR2 ANQGSEA. V was pared by 7 bases and J by 5 bases, with 14 bases of the junction left unmatched. The DNA for the CDR3 is TGCAGCGCTAAAAAGGGAACAGGGGCAGACGAGCAGTACTTC. Its translation: CSAKKGTGADEQYF.

The genes are TRBV7-2 and TRBJ2-2; D is perhaps TRBD2 (5 bases). Between the trimmed V and J ends, which lost 6 bases and 6 bases, there was a span of 14 bases. This CDR3 comprises 14 residues. Germline V CDR1 and CDR2: SGHTA, FQGNSA. CDR3 protein: CASSFLLAPGELFF. The DNA for the CDR3 is TGTGCCAGCAGTTTTTTATTAGCGCCCGGGGAGCTGTTTTTT.